What follows are 18 T cell receptor beta chains derived from one specimen sequenced in a study of blood T cell repertoires in COVID-19. Generated by immunoSEQ multiplex PCR, the TCRdb table keeps only in-frame clones and is missing some. The sample shows 90,000 to 150,000 clones, 70% to 90% of them seen only once. Sequenced sample: peripheral blood. The receptors originated from a woman in her forties or fifties with active or convalescent COVID-19.

CDR3 sequence: CASSQSRRDTQYF. CDR3 bases: TGTGCCAGCAGCCAATCTAGACGCGATACGCAGTATTTT. The gene calls are TRBV4-2 and TRBJ2-3; no definite D call. The V and J ends lost 2 bases and 6 bases respectively, with 9 bases between them. CDR3 length equals 13 residues. CDR1 and CDR2 (germline): LGHNA, YNFKEQ.

J is TRBJ2-7 and V is TRBV7-9; 9 bases agree with TRBD1. With 6 bases clipped from V and 5 bases from J, the junction kept 8 bases outside the gene matches. The CDR3 is made up of 14 amino acids. Germline values: CDR1 SEHNR, CDR2 FQNEAQ (reference sequence). CDR3 region: CASRPDRGLDEQYF. DNA of the CDR3: TGTGCCAGCAGACCAGACAGGGGGTTGGACGAGCAGTACTTC.

This sequence joins TRBV5-4 and TRBJ2-7; TRBD2 might be the D (6 bases). CDR3 length: 15 amino acids. Between the trimmed V and J ends, which lost 0 bases and 2 bases, there was a span of 12 bases. Germline CDR1 SGHNT, CDR2 YYREEE (reference sequence). CDR3 residues: CASSLDAGPPYEQYF. The CDR3 DNA reads as TGTGCCAGCAGCTTGGATGCGGGGCCTCCCTACGAGCAGTACTTC.

This clone was detected a few times. The rearrangement joins TRBV19 to TRBJ1-1; 7 bases align to TRBD1. The ends lost 5 bases at V and 4 bases at J; junction bases unmatched: 7. Per germline, CDR1 LNHDA and CDR2 SQIVND (reference sequence). CDR3 size: 14 residues. The CDR3 DNA sequence: TGTGCCAGTAGTGTCACAGGGGTTACCACTGAAGCTTTCTTT. Translating it yields CASSVTGVTTEAFF.

This clone was counted only a few times. This sequence joins TRBV11-2 and TRBJ2-7, with D possibly TRBD1 on 6 matching bases. CDR3 length: 13 amino acids. Trimming took off 7 bases at V and 2 bases at J, with 12 bases between the two ends. Germline loops: CDR1 SGHAT, CDR2 FQNNGV. The CDR3 loop is CASKWGPAYEQYF. Here the CDR3 DNA reads TGTGCCAGCAAGTGGGGGCCAGCCTACGAGCAGTACTTC.

J is TRBJ2-7 and V is TRBV7-2; 9 bases map to TRBD2. This CDR3 contains 17 residues. With V trimmed by 2 bases and J by 6 bases, 14 bases remained unmatched. From germline, CDR1 is SGHTA and CDR2 FQGNSA. The CDR3 nucleotides are TGTGCCAGCAGCTTATGGGAAACGGAGCGGGGGGATCTCGAGCAGTACTTC. Its protein is CASSLWETERGDLEQYF.

The gene calls are TRBV10-3 and TRBJ2-7, with D perhaps matching TRBD1 (6 bases). V lost 6 bases and J lost 3, with 12 bases in between. The CDR3 totals 13 residues. CDR1 is ENHRY and CDR2 is SYGVKD in the germline V gene. The DNA for the CDR3 is TGTGCCATCAGAAACCGACAGGACTACGAGCAGTACTTC. Protein product: CAIRNRQDYEQYF.

The rearrangement uses TRBV28 and TRBJ2-3, with 11 nucleotides matching TRBD2. Germline CDR1 and CDR2: MDHEN and SYDVKM. The CDR3 contains 22 residues. Trimming at V came to 6 bases and at J to 3 bases, leaving 26 bases not matched to a gene. In nucleotides, the CDR3 is TGTGCCAGCAGCGCCAATCCTGGAGGGACTAGCGGTGAGGGGAGTGTGACAGATACGCAGTATTTT. It is translated as CASSANPGGTSGEGSVTDTQYF.

The chain carries TRBV28 and TRBJ2-2, with TRBD1 matching over 8 bases. The CDR3 has 15 amino acids. CDR1 and CDR2 from the germline V gene are MDHEN and SYDVKM. V trimming: 5 bases; J trimming: 6 bases; junction bases outside the gene matches: 8. DNA of the CDR3: TGTGCCAGCAGTCCCGGACAGGGATTCGCCGGGGAGCTGTTTTTT. It is translated as CASSPGQGFAGELFF.

Only a few counts were recorded for this clone. V is TRBV2 and J is TRBJ1-2; 10 nucleotides match TRBD1. Germline CDR1 is SNHLY and CDR2 is FYNNEI. The length of the CDR3 is 17 residues. The V segment lost 3 bases and the J segment 6 bases; nucleotides outside the gene matches: 13. DNA for the CDR3: TGTGCCAGCAGTGAGTTGGGACAGGGGTGGCTAGTTCATGGCTACACCTTC. Residues: CASSELGQGWLVHGYTF.

The V call is TRBV9, the J call TRBJ2-2; possibly TRBD2 for D (5 bases). Germline CDR1 is SGDLS and CDR2 is YYNGEE. The CDR3 extends over 17 amino acids. Trimming left V 3 bases short and J 1 base short, with 16 bases between. The DNA for the CDR3 is TGTGCCAGCAGCGCCACCGAGGGAGTAGAGAACACCGGGGAGCTGTTTTTT. Encoded protein: CASSATEGVENTGELFF.

The chain is built from TRBV28 and TRBJ1-1, with 8 nucleotides matching TRBD1. This CDR3 has 14 residues. V shed 7 bases and J 1 base; nucleotides not matched to a gene: 5. Per germline, CDR1 MDHEN and CDR2 SYDVKM. The CDR3 protein is CASIRTGQNTEAFF. The CDR3 bases are TGTGCCAGCATCAGGACAGGGCAGAACACTGAAGCTTTCTTT.

The CDR3, as DNA: TGTGCCAGTAGTATAGCACAAGAAGAGACCCAGTACTTC. Its translation is CASSIAQEETQYF. The rearrangement links TRBV19 to TRBJ2-5; D is uncertain. V dropped 1 base and J dropped 3 bases, with 6 bases sitting between them. CDR3 size: 13 residues. Germline CDR1 and CDR2: LNHDA and SQIVND (reference sequence).

This rearrangement joins TRBV12-3 or TRBV12-4 to TRBJ2-1; D perhaps matches TRBD2 (6 bases). Trimming shortened V by 7 bases and J by 4 bases, and 8 bases separated the two germline ends. The CDR3 is made up of 12 amino acids. CDR3 in amino acids: CASTSEYNEQFF. The CDR3 bases are TGTGCCAGCACTAGCGAGTACAATGAGCAGTTCTTC.

The chain combines TRBV5-6 with TRBJ1-1; 11 positions agree with TRBD1. This CDR3 region has 14 residues. Germline V gene sequence: CDR1 SGHDT, CDR2 YYEEEE. V shed 4 bases, J shed 5 bases, and the junction held 4 bases outside the gene matches. CDR3: CASSGTGGRTEAFF. For the CDR3, the DNA is TGTGCCAGCAGCGGGACAGGGGGGCGGACTGAAGCTTTCTTT.

The V call is TRBV28, the J call TRBJ2-5, with 9 bases that match TRBD2. There are 19 residues in the CDR3. The J segment lost 5 bases and the V segment lost 5 bases, leaving 21 bases of the junction unmatched. The V gene's germline CDR1 is MDHEN and CDR2 SYDVKM. CDR3 sequence: CASSPLPGRSSGRGETQYF. DNA of the CDR3: TGTGCCAGCAGTCCCCTCCCCGGCAGGAGTAGCGGGAGAGGGGAGACCCAGTACTTC.

The chain links TRBV7-2 to TRBJ2-7; 9 bases are shared with TRBD2. The CDR3 consists of 13 residues. J was trimmed by 4 bases and V by 5 bases; bases with no gene match: 3. In germline, CDR1 is SGHTA, CDR2 FQGNSA. CDR3 in amino acids: CASSGTSRYEQYF. The CDR3 DNA follows: TGTGCCAGCAGCGGGACTAGCCGATACGAGCAGTACTTC.

The rearrangement uses TRBV4-3 and TRBJ2-7; 7 bases map to TRBD2. V lost 0 bases to trimming and J lost 2 bases; unmatched junction nucleotides: 4. There are 15 residues in the CDR3. Germline V CDR1 and CDR2: LGHNA, YSLEER. CDR3: CASSQDGGGTYEQYF. The DNA of the CDR3 is TGCGCCAGCAGCCAAGATGGGGGGGGGACCTACGAGCAGTACTTC.